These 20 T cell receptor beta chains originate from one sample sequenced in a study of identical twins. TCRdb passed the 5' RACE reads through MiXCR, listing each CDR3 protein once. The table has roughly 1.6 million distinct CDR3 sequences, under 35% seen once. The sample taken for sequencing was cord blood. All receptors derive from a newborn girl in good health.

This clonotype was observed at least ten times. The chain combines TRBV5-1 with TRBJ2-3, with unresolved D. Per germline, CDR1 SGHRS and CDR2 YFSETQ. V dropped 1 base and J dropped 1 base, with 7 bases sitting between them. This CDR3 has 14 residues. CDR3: CASSLIGRTDTQYF. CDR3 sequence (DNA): TGCGCCAGCAGCTTGATCGGCCGCACAGATACGCAGTATTTT.

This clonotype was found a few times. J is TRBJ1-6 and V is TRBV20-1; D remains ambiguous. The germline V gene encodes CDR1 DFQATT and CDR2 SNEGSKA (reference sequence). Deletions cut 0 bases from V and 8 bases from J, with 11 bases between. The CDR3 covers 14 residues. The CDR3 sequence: CSARDSKSDSPLHF. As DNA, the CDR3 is TGCAGTGCTAGAGATAGCAAAAGCGATTCACCCCTCCACTTT.

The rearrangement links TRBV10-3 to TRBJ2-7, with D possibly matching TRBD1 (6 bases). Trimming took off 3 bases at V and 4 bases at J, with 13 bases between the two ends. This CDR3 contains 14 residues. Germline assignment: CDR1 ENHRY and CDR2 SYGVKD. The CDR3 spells CAISEKGDGYEQYF. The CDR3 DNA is TGTGCCATCAGTGAAAAGGGGGACGGATACGAGCAGTACTTC.

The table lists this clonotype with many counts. The CDR3 spells CASSGLAGIYEQYF. CDR3 DNA: TGTGCCAGCAGCGGGCTAGCGGGGATCTACGAGCAGTACTTC. The rearrangement links TRBV11-2 to TRBJ2-7; TRBD2 agrees at 9 bases. This CDR3 spans 14 amino acids. CDR1 is SGHAT, CDR2 FQNNGV, per germline. J was trimmed by 3 bases and V by 5 bases; bases with no gene match: 5.

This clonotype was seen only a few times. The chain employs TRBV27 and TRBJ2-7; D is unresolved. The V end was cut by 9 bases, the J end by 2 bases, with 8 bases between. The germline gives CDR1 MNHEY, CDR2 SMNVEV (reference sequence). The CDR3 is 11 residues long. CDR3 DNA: TGTGCCAGTTTGCGACCCTACGAGCAGTACTTC. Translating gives CASLRPYEQYF.

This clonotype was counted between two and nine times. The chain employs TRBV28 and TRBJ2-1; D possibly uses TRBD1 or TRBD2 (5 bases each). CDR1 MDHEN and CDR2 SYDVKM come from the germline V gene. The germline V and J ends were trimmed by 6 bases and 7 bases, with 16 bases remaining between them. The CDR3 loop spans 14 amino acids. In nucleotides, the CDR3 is TGTGCCAGCAGCTCCGGGGCCCTGTGGAATGAGCAGTTCTTC. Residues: CASSSGALWNEQFF.

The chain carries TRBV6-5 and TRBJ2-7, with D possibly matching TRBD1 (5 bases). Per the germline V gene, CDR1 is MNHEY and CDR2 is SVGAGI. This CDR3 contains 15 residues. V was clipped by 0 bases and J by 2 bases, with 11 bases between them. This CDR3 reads CASSYSKGLTYEQYF. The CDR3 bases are TGTGCCAGCAGTTACTCGAAGGGGTTAACCTACGAGCAGTACTTC.

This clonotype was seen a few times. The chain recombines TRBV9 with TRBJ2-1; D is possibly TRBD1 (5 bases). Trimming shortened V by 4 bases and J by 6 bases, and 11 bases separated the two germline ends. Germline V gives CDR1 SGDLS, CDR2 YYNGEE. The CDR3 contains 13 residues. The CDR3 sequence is CASSLAGPNEQFF. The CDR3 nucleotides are TGTGCCAGCAGCCTGGCAGGGCCCAATGAGCAGTTCTTC.

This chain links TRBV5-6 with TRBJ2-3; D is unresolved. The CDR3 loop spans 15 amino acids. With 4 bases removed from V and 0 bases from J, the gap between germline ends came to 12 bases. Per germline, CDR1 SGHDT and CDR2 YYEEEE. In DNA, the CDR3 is TGTGCCAGCAGCAGCATAGACGCTAGCACAGATACGCAGTATTTT. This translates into CASSSIDASTDTQYF.

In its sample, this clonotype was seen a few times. The CDR3 reads CASSPLHSRGYTF. For the CDR3, the DNA is TGTGCCAGCAGTCCCCTCCACTCCAGAGGCTACACCTTC. The genes are TRBV6-5 and TRBJ1-2, with D uncertain. V dropped 5 bases and J dropped 8 bases, with 15 bases sitting between them. Germline loops: CDR1 MNHEY, CDR2 SVGAGI. This CDR3 contains 13 residues.

DNA of the CDR3: TGTGCCAGCAGCTTAGCCTCGAGTCCTAGCACAGATACGCAGTATTTT. Translated, it gives CASSLASSPSTDTQYF. The rearrangement joins TRBV11-2 to TRBJ2-3; D not resolved. V lost 1 base to trimming and J lost 0 bases, with 11 bases between them. The CDR3 has 16 residues. Germline assignment: CDR1 SGHAT and CDR2 FQNNGV.

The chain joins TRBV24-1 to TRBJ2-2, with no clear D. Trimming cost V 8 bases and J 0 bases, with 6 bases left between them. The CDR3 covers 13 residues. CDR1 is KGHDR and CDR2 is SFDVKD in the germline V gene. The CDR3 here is CATTDTNTGELFF. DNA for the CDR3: TGTGCCACCACCGACACGAACACCGGGGAGCTGTTTTTT.

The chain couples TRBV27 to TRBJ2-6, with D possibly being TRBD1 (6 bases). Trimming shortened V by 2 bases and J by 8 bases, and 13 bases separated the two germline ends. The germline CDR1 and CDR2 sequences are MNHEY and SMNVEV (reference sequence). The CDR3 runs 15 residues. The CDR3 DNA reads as TGTGCCAGCAGTTTAAGGCAGGGGAGTACCAACGTCCTGACTTTC. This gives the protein CASSLRQGSTNVLTF.

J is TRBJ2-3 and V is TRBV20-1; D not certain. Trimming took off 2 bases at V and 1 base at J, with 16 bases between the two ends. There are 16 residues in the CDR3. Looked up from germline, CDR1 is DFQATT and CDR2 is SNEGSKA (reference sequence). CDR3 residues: CSARIEQLSGTDTQYF. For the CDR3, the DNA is TGCAGTGCTAGAATTGAGCAGCTGTCTGGCACAGATACGCAGTATTTT.

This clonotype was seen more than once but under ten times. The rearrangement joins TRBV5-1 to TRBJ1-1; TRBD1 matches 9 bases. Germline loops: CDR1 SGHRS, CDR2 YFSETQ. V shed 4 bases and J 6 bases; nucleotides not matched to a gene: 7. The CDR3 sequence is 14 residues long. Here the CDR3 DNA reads TGCGCCAGCAGCCCGGATTACAGGGGGCCTGAAGCTTTCTTT. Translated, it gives CASSPDYRGPEAFF.

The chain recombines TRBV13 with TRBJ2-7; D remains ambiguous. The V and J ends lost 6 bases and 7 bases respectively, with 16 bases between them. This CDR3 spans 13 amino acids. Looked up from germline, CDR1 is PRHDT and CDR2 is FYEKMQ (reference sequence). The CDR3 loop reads CASRSDSRNEQYF. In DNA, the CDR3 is TGTGCCAGCAGGTCCGACTCTCGCAATGAGCAGTACTTC.

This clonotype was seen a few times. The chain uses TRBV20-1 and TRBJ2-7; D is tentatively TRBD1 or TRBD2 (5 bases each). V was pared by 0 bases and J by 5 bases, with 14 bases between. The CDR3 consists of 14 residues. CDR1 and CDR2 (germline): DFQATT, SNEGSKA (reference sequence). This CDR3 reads CSAREVGLGDEQYF. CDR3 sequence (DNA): TGCAGTGCTAGAGAGGTAGGGCTGGGGGACGAGCAGTACTTC.

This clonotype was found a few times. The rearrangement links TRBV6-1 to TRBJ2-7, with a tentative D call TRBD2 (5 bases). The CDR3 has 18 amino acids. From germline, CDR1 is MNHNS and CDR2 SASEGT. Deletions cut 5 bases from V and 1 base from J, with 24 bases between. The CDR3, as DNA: TGTGCCAGCAGTAGCCGGCATGTAGGGAGCGCGAGGTCCTACGAGCAGTACTTC. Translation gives CASSSRHVGSARSYEQYF.

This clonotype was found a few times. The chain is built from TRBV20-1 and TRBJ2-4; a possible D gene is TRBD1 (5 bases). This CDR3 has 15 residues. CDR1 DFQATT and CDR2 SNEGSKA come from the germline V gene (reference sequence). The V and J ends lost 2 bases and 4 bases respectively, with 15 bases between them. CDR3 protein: CSARIWGKRKNIQYF. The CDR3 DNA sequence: TGCAGTGCTAGAATATGGGGCAAGCGTAAAAACATTCAGTACTTC.

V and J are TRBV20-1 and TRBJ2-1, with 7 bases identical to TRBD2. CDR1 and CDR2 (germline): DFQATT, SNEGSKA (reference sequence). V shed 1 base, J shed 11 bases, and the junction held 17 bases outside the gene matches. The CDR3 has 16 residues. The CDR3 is CSARGRLLARDPKQFF. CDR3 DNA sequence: TGCAGTGCTAGAGGAAGACTACTAGCGCGGGACCCTAAGCAGTTCTTC.